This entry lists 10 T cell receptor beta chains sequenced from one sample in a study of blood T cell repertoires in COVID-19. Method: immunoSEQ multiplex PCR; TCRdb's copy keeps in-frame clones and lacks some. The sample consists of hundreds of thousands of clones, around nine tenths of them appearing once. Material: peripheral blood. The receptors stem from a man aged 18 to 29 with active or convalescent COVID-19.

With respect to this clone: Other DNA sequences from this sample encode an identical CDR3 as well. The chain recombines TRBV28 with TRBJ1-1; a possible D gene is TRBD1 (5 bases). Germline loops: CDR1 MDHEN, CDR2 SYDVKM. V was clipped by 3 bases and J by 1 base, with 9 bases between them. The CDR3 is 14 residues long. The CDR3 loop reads CASSLQGANTEAFF. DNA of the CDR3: TGTGCCAGCAGTTTGCAGGGTGCGAACACTGAAGCTTTCTTT.

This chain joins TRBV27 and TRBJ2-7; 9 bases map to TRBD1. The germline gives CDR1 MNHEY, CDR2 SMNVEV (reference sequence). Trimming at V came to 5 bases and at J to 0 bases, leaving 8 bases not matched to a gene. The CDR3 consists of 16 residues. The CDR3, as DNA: TGTGCCAGCAGTCCCGTTTCGGGACAGGGCTCCTACGAGCAGTACTTC. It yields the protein CASSPVSGQGSYEQYF.

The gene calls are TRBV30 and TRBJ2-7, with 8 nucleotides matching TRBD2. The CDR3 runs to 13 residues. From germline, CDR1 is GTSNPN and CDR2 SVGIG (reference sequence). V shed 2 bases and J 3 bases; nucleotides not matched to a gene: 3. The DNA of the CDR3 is TGTGCCTGGAGTCCGGGAGGGGGCTACGAGCAGTACTTC. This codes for CAWSPGGGYEQYF.

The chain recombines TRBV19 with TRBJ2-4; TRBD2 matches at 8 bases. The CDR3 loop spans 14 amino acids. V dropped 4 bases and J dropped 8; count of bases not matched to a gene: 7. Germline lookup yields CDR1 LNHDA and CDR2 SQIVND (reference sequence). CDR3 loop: CASSNGGGRDIQYF. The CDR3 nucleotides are TGTGCCAGTAGTAACGGCGGGGGGAGGGACATTCAGTACTTC.

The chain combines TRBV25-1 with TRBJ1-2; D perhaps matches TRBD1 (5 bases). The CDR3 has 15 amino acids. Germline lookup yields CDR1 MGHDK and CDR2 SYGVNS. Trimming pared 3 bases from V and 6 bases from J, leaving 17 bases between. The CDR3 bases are TGTGCCAGCAGTGACGTCCTGGGACTGACGGATGGCTACACCTTC. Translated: CASSDVLGLTDGYTF.

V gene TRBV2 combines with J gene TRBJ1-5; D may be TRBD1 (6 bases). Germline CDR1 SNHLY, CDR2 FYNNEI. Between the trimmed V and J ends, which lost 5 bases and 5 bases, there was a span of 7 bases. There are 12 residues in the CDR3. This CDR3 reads CASSRGYQPQHF. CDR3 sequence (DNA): TGTGCCAGCAGTAGGGGGTATCAGCCCCAGCATTTT.

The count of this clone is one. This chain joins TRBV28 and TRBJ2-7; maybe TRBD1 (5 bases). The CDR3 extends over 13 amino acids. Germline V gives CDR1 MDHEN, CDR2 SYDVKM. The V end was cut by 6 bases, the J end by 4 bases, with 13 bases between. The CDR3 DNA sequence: TGTGCCAGCAGACATGGCACAGGATACGAGCAGTACTTC. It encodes CASRHGTGYEQYF.

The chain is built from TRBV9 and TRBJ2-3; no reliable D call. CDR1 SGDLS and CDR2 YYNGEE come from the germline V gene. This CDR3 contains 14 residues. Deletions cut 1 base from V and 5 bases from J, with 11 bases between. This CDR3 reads CASSVMTSGDTQYF. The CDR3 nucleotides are TGTGCCAGCAGCGTAATGACATCTGGAGATACGCAGTATTTT.

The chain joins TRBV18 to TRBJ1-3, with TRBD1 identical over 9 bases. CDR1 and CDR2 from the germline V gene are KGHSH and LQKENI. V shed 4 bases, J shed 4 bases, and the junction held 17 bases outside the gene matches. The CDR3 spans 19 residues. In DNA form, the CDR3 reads TGTGCCAGCTCACAGTTCTCGGAACAGGGGGCGCTTTTCGGAAACACCATATATTTT. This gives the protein CASSQFSEQGALFGNTIYF.

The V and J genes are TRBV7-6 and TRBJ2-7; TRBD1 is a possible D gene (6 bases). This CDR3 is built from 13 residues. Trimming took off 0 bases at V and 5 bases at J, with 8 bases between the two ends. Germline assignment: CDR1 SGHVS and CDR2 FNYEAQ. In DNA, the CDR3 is TGTGCCAGCAGCTTAGCGGGGGCTGACGAGCAGTACTTC. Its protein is CASSLAGADEQYF.